This TCR beta chain stems from a study of CD8 T cells in Susac syndrome. As for the study in general: Blood was drawn from Susac syndrome patients while they were therapy-naive, on corticosteroids, or on intravenous immunoglobulin alone.

RNA in amounts of roughly 0.5 to 1 ug was reverse transcribed with random hexamers. TCRdb independently ran MiXCR on the immunoSEQ multiplex PCR reads; one entry per CDR3 protein. This repertoire shows more than 100,000 distinct CDR3 sequences, nearly 96% found once; its top ten account for approximately 0.15%. In this sample, this clonotype turned up once. This CDR3 is 13 amino acids long. Germline loops: CDR1 SGHDT, CDR2 YYEEEE. V shed 3 bases and J shed 6 bases, with 12 bases lying between them. The sequence was collected from a human donor with Susac syndrome. What was sequenced was CD4+ T cells from PBMCs. The chain employs TRBV5-6 and TRBJ1-2, with D uncertain. The chain's CDR3 is CASSSGRRDGYTF. The CDR3 bases are TGTGCCAGCAGCTCTGGACGGAGAGATGGCTACACCTTC.